The rows below give T cell receptor beta chains drawn from one sample of a study of CD8 T cells in Susac syndrome. Each CDR3 protein is one row after TCRdb ran MiXCR on the immunoSEQ multiplex PCR reads. The table has fewer than 200,000 distinct CDR3 sequences, roughly 90% seen once. Sequencing was done on a sample of CD4+ T cells from PBMCs. The source of these receptors is a human donor with Susac syndrome. The conserved cysteine and the conserved F or W are not part of the CDR3 here. Only part of the rows carry a size: once, few, many, or a class if the clone is expanded.

V: TRBV6-5
size: .
J: TRBJ2-1
CDR3: ASSYSTVAYNEQF

V: TRBV3-1
size: once
J: TRBJ1-2
CDR3: ASSQMLGENYGYT

V: TRBV24-1
size: .
J: TRBJ1-1
CDR3: ATSGHTNTEAF

V: TRBV2
size: .
J: TRBJ2-2
CDR3: ASSERQGGGNTGELF

V: TRBV6-5
size: .
J: TRBJ2-7
CDR3: ASSRELGGLYEQY

V: TRBV5-6
size: .
J: TRBJ2-1
CDR3: ASSYLAGAITEQF

V: TRBV6-1
size: .
J: TRBJ1-5
CDR3: ASSEGRDQPQH

V: TRBV12-3/TRBV12-4
size: .
J: TRBJ2-1
CDR3: ASSRNPGLAGGSSYNEQF

V: TRBV28
size: .
J: TRBJ1-5
CDR3: ASKRSGVFGNQPQH

V: TRBV5-1
size: .
J: TRBJ2-3
CDR3: ASSLGAGTTDTQY

V: TRBV7-3
size: .
J: TRBJ2-5
CDR3: ASSPGMQETQY

V: TRBV18
size: .
J: TRBJ2-5
CDR3: ASSPATGPAETQY

V: TRBV2
size: few
J: TRBJ1-1
CDR3: ASSLGENTEAF

V: TRBV6-6
size: .
J: TRBJ2-2
CDR3: ASRDSTGGAGGELF

V: TRBV4-1
size: few
J: TRBJ2-7
CDR3: ASSQPRGGNYEQY

V: TRBV9
size: once
J: TRBJ1-2
CDR3: ASSVARPGEAAWGYT

V: TRBV29-1
size: .
J: TRBJ2-7
CDR3: SVELDISYEQY

V: TRBV3-1
size: .
J: TRBJ1-2
CDR3: ASSLERARQGAGGYT

V: TRBV29-1
size: .
J: TRBJ2-7
CDR3: SVEDPRGLDEQY

V: TRBV14
size: .
J: TRBJ2-1
CDR3: ASSRQRRDNEQF

V: TRBV2
size: .
J: TRBJ2-5
CDR3: ASNLRETQY

V: TRBV7-2
size: .
J: TRBJ2-5
CDR3: ASSSRRNSQETQY

V: TRBV20-1
size: .
J: TRBJ1-4
CDR3: SARTGGMEKLF

V: TRBV4-1
size: .
J: TRBJ2-3
CDR3: ASRKAGVTDTQY

V: TRBV7-9
size: .
J: TRBJ1-2
CDR3: ASSLSGRDRVNYGYT

V: TRBV4-1
size: .
J: TRBJ2-1
CDR3: ASSLQSSSYNEQF

V: TRBV3-1
size: .
J: TRBJ2-3
CDR3: ASSQVMTDTQY

V: TRBV10-3
size: once
J: TRBJ2-5
CDR3: AISESGTGGRETQY

V: TRBV12-3/TRBV12-4
size: .
J: TRBJ2-3
CDR3: ASCTFLAGTTDTQY

V: TRBV7-9
size: .
J: TRBJ2-7
CDR3: ASSLAASYYEQY

V: TRBV4-2
size: .
J: TRBJ2-5
CDR3: ASSPETSGVQETQY

V: TRBV3-1
size: .
J: TRBJ2-1
CDR3: ASSQTGTSALGEQF

V: TRBV12-3/TRBV12-4
size: .
J: TRBJ2-7
CDR3: ASSSFGRGLGEQY

V: TRBV20-1
size: .
J: TRBJ2-2
CDR3: SPIDRGGTGELF

V: TRBV5-1
size: .
J: TRBJ2-7
CDR3: ASGTGSSYEQY

V: TRBV2
size: .
J: TRBJ1-5
CDR3: ASSDSGMLKNQPQH

V: TRBV7-7
size: .
J: TRBJ2-1
CDR3: ASSLQLGSYNEQF

V: TRBV12-3/TRBV12-4
size: once
J: TRBJ2-3
CDR3: ASTRPGDYTDTQY